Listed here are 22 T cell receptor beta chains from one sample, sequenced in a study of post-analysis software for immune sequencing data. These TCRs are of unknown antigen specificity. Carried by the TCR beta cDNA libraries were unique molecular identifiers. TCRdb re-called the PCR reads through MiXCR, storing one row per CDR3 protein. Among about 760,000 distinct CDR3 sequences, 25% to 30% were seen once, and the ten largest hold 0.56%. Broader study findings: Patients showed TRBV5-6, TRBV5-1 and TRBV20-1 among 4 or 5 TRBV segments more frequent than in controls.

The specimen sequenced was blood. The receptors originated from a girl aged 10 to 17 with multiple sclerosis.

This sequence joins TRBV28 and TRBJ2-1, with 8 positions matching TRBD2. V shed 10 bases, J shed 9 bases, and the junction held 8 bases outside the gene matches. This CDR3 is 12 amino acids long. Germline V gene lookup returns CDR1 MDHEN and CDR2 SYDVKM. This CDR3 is CATWTSCGEQFF. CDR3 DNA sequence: TGTGCCACCTGGACTAGCTGCGGTGAGCAGTTCTTC.

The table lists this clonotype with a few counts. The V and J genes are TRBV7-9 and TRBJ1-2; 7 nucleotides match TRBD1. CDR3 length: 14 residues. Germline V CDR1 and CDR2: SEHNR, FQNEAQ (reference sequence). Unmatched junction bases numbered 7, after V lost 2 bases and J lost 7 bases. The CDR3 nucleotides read TGTGCCAGCAGCTTATTGGAGGGGGCGTCTGGCTACACCTTC. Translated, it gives CASSLLEGASGYTF.

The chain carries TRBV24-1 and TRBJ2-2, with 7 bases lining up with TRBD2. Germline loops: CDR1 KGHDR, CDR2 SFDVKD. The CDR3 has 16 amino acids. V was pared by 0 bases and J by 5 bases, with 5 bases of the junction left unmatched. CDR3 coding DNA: TGTGCCACCAGTGATTTGTGGACTAGTGATACCGGGGAGCTGTTTTTT. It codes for CATSDLWTSDTGELFF.

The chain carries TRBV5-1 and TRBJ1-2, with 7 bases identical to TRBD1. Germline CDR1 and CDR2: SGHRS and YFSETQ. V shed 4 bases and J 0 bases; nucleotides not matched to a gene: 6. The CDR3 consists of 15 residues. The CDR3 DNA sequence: TGCGCCAGCAGCCTCAGGACAGGAGCTAACTATGGCTACACCTTC. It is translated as CASSLRTGANYGYTF. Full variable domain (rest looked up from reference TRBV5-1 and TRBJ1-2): KAGVTQTPRYLIKTRGQQVTLSCSPISGHRSVSWYQQTPGQGLQFLFEYFSETQRNKGNFPGRFSGRQFSNSRSEMNVSTLELGDSALYLCASSLRTGANYGYTFGSGTRLTVV.

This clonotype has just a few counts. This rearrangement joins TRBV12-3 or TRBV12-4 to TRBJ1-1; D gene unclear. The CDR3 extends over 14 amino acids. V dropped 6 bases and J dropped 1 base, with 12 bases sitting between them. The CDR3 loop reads CASSSAFRNTEAFF. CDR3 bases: TGTGCCAGCAGCTCCGCATTCCGGAACACTGAAGCTTTCTTT.

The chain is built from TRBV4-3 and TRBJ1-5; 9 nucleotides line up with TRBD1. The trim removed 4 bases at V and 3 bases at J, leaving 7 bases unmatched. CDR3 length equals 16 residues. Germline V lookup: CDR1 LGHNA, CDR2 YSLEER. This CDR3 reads CASSPDRGYDNQPQHF. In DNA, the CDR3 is TGCGCCAGCAGCCCGGACAGGGGTTATGACAATCAGCCCCAGCATTTT.

The CDR3 spells CASSLIGQAPLSYEQYF. CDR3 coding DNA: TGTGCCAGCAGTCTCATCGGACAGGCGCCACTCTCCTACGAGCAGTACTTC. This chain connects TRBV28 to TRBJ2-7; 7 bases map to TRBD1. CDR3 length equals 17 residues. J lost 0 bases, V lost 5 bases, and 13 bases had no gene match. The germline gives CDR1 MDHEN, CDR2 SYDVKM.

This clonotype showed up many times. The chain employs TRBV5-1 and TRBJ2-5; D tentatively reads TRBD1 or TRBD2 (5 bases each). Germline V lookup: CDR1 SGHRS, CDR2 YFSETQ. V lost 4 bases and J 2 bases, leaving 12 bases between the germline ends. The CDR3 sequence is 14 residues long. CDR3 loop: CASSTRGGQETQYF. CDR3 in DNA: TGCGCCAGCAGCACACGTGGGGGTCAAGAGACCCAGTACTTC.

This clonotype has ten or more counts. CDR3 DNA sequence: TGTGCCAGCAGCTTATCTTGGCGGGGCACACTAGCCAAAAACATTCAGTACTTC. This encodes CASSLSWRGTLAKNIQYF. V gene TRBV7-2 combines with J gene TRBJ2-4, with TRBD2 as a possible D gene (6 bases). This CDR3 is built from 18 residues. The germline CDR1 and CDR2 sequences are SGHTA and FQGNSA. V shed 2 bases and J shed 0 bases, with 17 bases lying between them.

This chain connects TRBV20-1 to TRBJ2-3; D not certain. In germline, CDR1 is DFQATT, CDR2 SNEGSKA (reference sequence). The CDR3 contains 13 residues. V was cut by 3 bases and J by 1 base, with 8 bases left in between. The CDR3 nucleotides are TGCAGTGCTAGCCCCAGTGGCACAGATACGCAGTATTTT. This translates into CSASPSGTDTQYF.

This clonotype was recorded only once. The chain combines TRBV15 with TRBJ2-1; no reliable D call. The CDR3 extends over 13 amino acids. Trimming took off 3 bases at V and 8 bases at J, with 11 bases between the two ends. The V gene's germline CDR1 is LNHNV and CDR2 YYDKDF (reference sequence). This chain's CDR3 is CATSSSLTHEQFF. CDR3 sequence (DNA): TGTGCCACCAGCAGTAGTTTGACCCATGAGCAGTTCTTC.

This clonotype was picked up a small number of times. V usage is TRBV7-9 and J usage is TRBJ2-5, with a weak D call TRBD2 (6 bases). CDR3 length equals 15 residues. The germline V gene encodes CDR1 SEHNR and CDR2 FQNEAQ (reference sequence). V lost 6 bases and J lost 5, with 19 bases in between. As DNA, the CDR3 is TGTGCCAGCAGATACGGCGGGGACCCACGGGAGACCCAGTACTTC. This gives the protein CASRYGGDPRETQYF. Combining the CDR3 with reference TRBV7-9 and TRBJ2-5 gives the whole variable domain DTGVSQNPRHKITKRGQNVTFRCDPISEHNRLYWYRQTLGQGPEFLTYFQNEAQLEKSRLLSDRFSAERPKGSFSTLEIQRTEQGDSAMYLCASRYGGDPRETQYFGPGTRLLVL.

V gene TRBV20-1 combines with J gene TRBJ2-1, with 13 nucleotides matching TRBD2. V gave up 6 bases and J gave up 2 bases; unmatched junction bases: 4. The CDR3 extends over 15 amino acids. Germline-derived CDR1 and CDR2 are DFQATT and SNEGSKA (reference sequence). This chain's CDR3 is CSASGLAGTYNEQFF. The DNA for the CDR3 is TGCAGTGCGTCGGGACTAGCGGGAACCTACAATGAGCAGTTCTTC.

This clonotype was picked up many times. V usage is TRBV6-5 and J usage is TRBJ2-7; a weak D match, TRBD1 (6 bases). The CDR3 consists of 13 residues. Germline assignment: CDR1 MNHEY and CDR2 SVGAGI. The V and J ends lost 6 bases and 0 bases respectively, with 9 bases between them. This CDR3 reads CASSRTVSYEQYF. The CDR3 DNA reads TGTGCCAGCAGCCGGACAGTCTCCTACGAGCAGTACTTC.

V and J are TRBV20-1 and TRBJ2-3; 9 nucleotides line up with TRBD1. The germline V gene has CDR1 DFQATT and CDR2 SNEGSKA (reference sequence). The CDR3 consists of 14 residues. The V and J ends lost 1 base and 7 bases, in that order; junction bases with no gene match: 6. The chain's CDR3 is CSARGGTGLNTQYF. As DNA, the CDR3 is TGCAGTGCTAGAGGAGGGACAGGGTTGAATACGCAGTATTTT.

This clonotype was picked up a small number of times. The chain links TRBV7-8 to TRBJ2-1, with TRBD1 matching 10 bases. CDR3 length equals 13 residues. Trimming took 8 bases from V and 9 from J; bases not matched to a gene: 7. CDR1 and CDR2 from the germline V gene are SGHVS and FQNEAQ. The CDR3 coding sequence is TGTGCCAGCCGTGGGACAGGGGCCGCTGAGCAGTTCTTC. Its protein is CASRGTGAAEQFF. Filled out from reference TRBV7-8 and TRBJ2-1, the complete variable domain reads GAGVSQSPRYKVAKRGQDVALRCDPISGHVSLFWYQQALGQGPEFLTYFQNEAQLDKSGLPSDRFFAERPEGSVSTLKIQRTQQEDSAVYLCASRGTGAAEQFFGPGTRLTVL.

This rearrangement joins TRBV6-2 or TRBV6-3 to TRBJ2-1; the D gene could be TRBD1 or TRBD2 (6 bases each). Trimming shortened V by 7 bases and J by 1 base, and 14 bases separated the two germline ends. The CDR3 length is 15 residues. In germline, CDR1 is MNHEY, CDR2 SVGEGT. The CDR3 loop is CASTRGQGSYNEQFF. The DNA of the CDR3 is TGTGCCAGCACACGGGGGCAGGGGTCCTACAATGAGCAGTTCTTC.

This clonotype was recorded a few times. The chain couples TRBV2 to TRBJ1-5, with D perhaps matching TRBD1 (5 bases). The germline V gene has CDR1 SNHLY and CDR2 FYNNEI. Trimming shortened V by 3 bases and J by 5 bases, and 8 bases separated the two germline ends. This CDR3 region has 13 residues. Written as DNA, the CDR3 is TGTGCCAGCAGTGAGAGGGGACATCAGCCCCAGCATTTT. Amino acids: CASSERGHQPQHF.

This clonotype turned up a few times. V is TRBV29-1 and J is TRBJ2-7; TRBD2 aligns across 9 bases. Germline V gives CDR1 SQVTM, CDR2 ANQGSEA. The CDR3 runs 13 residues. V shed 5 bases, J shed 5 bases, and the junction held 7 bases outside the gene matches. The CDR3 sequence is CSVSPSGIHEQYF. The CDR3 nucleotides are TGCAGCGTTTCCCCTAGCGGGATACACGAGCAGTACTTC.

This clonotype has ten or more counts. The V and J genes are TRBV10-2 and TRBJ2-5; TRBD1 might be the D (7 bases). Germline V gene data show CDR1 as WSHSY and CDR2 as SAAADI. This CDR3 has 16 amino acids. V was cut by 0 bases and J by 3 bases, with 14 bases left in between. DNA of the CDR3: TGCGCCAGCAGTGAGTCTTTGGAGGGGGCCGAAGAGACCCAGTACTTC. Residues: CASSESLEGAEETQYF.

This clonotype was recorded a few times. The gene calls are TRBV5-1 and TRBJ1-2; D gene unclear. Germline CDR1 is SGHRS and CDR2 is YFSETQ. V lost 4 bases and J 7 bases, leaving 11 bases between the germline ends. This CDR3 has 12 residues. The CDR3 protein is CASSGEDSGYTF. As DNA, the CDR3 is TGCGCCAGCAGCGGGGAGGATTCTGGCTACACCTTC.

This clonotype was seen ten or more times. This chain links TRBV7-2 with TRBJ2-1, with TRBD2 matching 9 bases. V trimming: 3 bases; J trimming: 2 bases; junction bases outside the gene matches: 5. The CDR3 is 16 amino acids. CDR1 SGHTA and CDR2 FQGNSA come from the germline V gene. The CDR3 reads CASSLRAGGTYNEQFF. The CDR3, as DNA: TGTGCCAGCAGCTTGCGAGCGGGGGGTACCTACAATGAGCAGTTCTTC.